The 17 T cell receptor beta chains given below trace back to one sample, sequenced in a study of CD8 T cells in Susac syndrome. RNA totalling roughly 0.45 to 1 ug underwent reverse transcription with random hexamers. TCRdb re-analysed the immunoSEQ multiplex PCR reads in MiXCR, keeping a single row per CDR3 protein. The sample includes around 280,000 distinct CDR3 sequences, roughly 84% of them seen just once. Sequencing was done on a sample of CD8+ T cells from PBMCs. The receptors stem from a human donor with multiple sclerosis.

The V call is TRBV2, the J call TRBJ1-2; TRBD1 matches 7 bases. The CDR3 length is 13 residues. Germline CDR1 reads SNHLY; CDR2 reads FYNNEI. J was trimmed by 7 bases and V by 5 bases; bases with no gene match: 7. The DNA for the CDR3 is TGTGCCAGCAGTCACGGGACAGTCGGTGGCTACACCTTC. Protein product: CASSHGTVGGYTF.

The chain links TRBV12-3 or TRBV12-4 to TRBJ2-7; 7 bases line up with TRBD2. With V trimmed by 3 bases and J by 5 bases, 7 bases remained unmatched. This CDR3 is 14 amino acids long. The CDR3 DNA sequence: TGTGCCAGCAGTTTCGGCGGGAGTTCGGACGAGCAGTACTTC. This sequence encodes CASSFGGSSDEQYF.

This chain joins TRBV20-1 and TRBJ2-1; D gene uncertain. This CDR3 is built from 12 residues. In germline, CDR1 is DFQATT, CDR2 SNEGSKA (reference sequence). V was clipped by 3 bases and J by 3 bases, with 6 bases between them. Written as DNA, the CDR3 is TGCAGTGCTAGCTGGCTCTACAATGAGCAGTTCTTC. It translates to CSASWLYNEQFF.

The chain has TRBV28 and TRBJ2-5, with TRBD1 as a possible D gene (6 bases). CDR1 is MDHEN, CDR2 SYDVKM, per germline. Trimming removed 9 bases at V and 5 bases at J, with 25 bases between. The CDR3 contains 16 residues. The CDR3 sequence is CASPTGQKVVSETQYF. CDR3 nucleotides: TGTGCCAGTCCTACAGGACAGAAGGTTGTATCGGAGACCCAGTACTTC. Supplemented by reference TRBV28 and TRBJ2-5, the full variable domain reads DVKVTQSSRYLVKRTGEKVFLECVQDMDHENMFWYRQDPGLGLRLIYFSYDVKMKEKGDIPEGYSVSREKKERFSLILESASTNQTSMYLCASPTGQKVVSETQYFGPGTRLLVL.

The CDR3 DNA reads as TGTGCCAGCAGCCACTGGGACCTAACCGGGGTTTATGGCTACACCTTC. Protein: CASSHWDLTGVYGYTF. This chain connects TRBV3-1 to TRBJ1-2; weak D call: TRBD1 (5 bases). This CDR3 has 16 amino acids. Germline values: CDR1 LGHDT, CDR2 YNNKEL (reference sequence). Trimming removed 3 bases from V and 5 bases from J, with 19 bases in between.

V gene TRBV27 combines with J gene TRBJ2-7; D uncertain. The CDR3 length is 12 residues. The V end was cut by 4 bases, the J end by 11 bases, with 15 bases between. Germline CDR1 is MNHEY and CDR2 is SMNVEV (reference sequence). Written as DNA, the CDR3 is TGTGCCAGCAGTTCCACTTCATATCCCAAGTACTTC. Protein product: CASSSTSYPKYF.

This clonotype occurred once. This rearrangement joins TRBV3-1 to TRBJ2-5; D gene unclear. This CDR3 has 15 amino acids. Per germline, CDR1 LGHDT and CDR2 YNNKEL (reference sequence). V was trimmed by 0 bases and J by 5 bases, leaving 13 bases between them. The CDR3 is CASSQDWSRHETQYF. The CDR3 DNA reads as TGTGCCAGCAGCCAAGATTGGTCCCGTCATGAGACCCAGTACTTC.

Here the CDR3 reads CASSLESRYSNQPQHF. CDR3 nucleotides: TGTGCCAGCAGCTTAGAGAGCCGGTATAGCAATCAGCCCCAGCATTTT. The chain joins TRBV7-8 to TRBJ1-5, with D unclear. CDR3 size: 16 residues. V lost 1 base, J lost 0 bases, and 10 bases lay in between. Germline V gives CDR1 SGHVS, CDR2 FQNEAQ. The whole variable domain, filled in from reference TRBV7-8 and TRBJ1-5, reads GAGVSQSPRYKVAKRGQDVALRCDPISGHVSLFWYQQALGQGPEFLTYFQNEAQLDKSGLPSDRFFAERPEGSVSTLKIQRTQQEDSAVYLCASSLESRYSNQPQHFGDGTRLSIL.

This chain links TRBV21-1 with TRBJ1-2. TRBV21-1 is classified as a pseudogene. The CDR3 spans 15 residues. For the CDR3, the DNA is TGTGCCAGCAGCAAAACGGGTCTGACCTCCTATGGCTACACCTTC. Its translation is CASSKTGLTSYGYTF.

J is TRBJ2-7 and V is TRBV4-1; 9 bases align to TRBD1. The CDR3 has 17 residues. V lost 3 bases, J lost 5 bases, and 14 bases stayed unmatched. CDR1 MGHRA and CDR2 YSYEKL come from the germline V gene. Written as DNA, the CDR3 is TGCGCCAGCAGCCATCGCCCCTCCGACAGGGGGTTGGACGAGCAGTACTTC. Translated: CASSHRPSDRGLDEQYF.

The chain uses TRBV25-1 and TRBJ2-1, with D possibly matching TRBD2 (6 bases). V was pared by 2 bases and J by 9 bases, with 14 bases between. The CDR3 length is 14 residues. The germline V gene has CDR1 MGHDK and CDR2 SYGVNS. CDR3: CASSERERGGEQFF. DNA of the CDR3: TGTGCCAGCAGTGAACGGGAGCGAGGCGGTGAGCAGTTCTTC. Combining the CDR3 with reference TRBV25-1 and TRBJ2-1 gives the whole variable domain EADIYQTPRYLVIGTGKKITLECSQTMGHDKMYWYQQDPGMELHLIHYSYGVNSTEKGDLSSESTVSRIRTEHFPLTLESARPSHTSQYLCASSERERGGEQFFGPGTRLTVL.

This rearrangement joins TRBV5-1 to TRBJ2-2, with 9 positions matching TRBD2. With V trimmed by 0 bases and J by 4 bases, 4 bases remained unmatched. This CDR3 has 16 amino acids. CDR1 is SGHRS and CDR2 is YFSETQ in the germline V gene. DNA for the CDR3: TGCGCCAGCAGCTTGGCTGGGACTAGCTTCACCGGGGAGCTGTTTTTT. As protein: CASSLAGTSFTGELFF.

This sequence joins TRBV29-1 and TRBJ2-1, with D uncertain. The V and J ends lost 1 base and 6 bases respectively, with 13 bases between them. CDR1 and CDR2 (germline): SQVTM, ANQGSEA. The CDR3 totals 14 residues. CDR3 loop: CSVEGSRPGNEQFF. The CDR3 DNA is TGCAGCGTTGAAGGATCTAGACCTGGCAATGAGCAGTTCTTC.

This clonotype came up once. V is TRBV27 and J is TRBJ2-3; the D gene is possibly TRBD1 (6 bases). V lost 7 bases and J lost 5, with 16 bases in between. CDR1 and CDR2 (germline): MNHEY, SMNVEV (reference sequence). The CDR3 runs to 14 residues. CDR3 nucleotide sequence: TGTGCCAGCACCTCTGGGGGCGCGAGAGATACGCAGTATTTT. It codes for CASTSGGARDTQYF.

V usage is TRBV18 and J usage is TRBJ1-5; D is undetermined. The germline V gene has CDR1 KGHSH and CDR2 LQKENI. V lost 3 bases, J lost 6 bases, and 12 bases lay in between. The CDR3 sequence is 14 residues long. The CDR3 sequence: CASSPGGPSQPQHF. As DNA, the CDR3 is TGTGCCAGCTCACCTGGCGGGCCAAGTCAGCCCCAGCATTTT.

This clonotype was observed once. The rearrangement uses TRBV30 and TRBJ2-1; D tentatively fits TRBD1 or TRBD2 (5 bases each). CDR3 length equals 16 residues. The germline V gene encodes CDR1 GTSNPN and CDR2 SVGIG (reference sequence). V was cut by 3 bases and J by 8 bases, with 23 bases left in between. CDR3 amino acids: CAWRGPPGSDGDEQFF. The CDR3 DNA follows: TGTGCCTGGAGGGGGCCACCGGGGAGCGACGGCGATGAGCAGTTCTTC.

V and J are TRBV15 and TRBJ2-7, with TRBD2 as a possible D gene (5 bases). V was shortened by 0 bases and J by 6 bases, with 9 bases between the two germline ends. This CDR3 region has 13 residues. Per the germline V gene, CDR1 is LNHNV and CDR2 is YYDKDF (reference sequence). The CDR3 DNA reads TGTGCCACCAGCAGAGAAGGAGGCACCGAGCAGTACTTC. Encoded protein: CATSREGGTEQYF.